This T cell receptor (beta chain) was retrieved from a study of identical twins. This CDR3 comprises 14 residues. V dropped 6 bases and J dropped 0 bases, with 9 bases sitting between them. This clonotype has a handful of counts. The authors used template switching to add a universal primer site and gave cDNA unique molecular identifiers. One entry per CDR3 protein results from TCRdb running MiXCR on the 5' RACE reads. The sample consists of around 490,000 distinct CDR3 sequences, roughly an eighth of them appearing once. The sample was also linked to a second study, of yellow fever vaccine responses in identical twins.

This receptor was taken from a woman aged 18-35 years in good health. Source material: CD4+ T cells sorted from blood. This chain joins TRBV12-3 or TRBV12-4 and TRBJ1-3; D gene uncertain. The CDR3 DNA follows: TGTGCCAGCAGCCCGGTCATCTCTGGAAACACCATATATTTT. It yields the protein CASSPVISGNTIYF.